A single count supports the clone carrying this T cell receptor (beta chain). The same CDR3 arises from other DNA sequences in this sample as well. This sample is part of a study of shared clonotypes between healthy human individuals. Study in general: The donor pool was made up of two women and a few men aged 18 to 49. Three plates were used per donor for CD4 naive, three for CD4 memory, two for CD8 naive and one for CD8 memory.

The V and J ends lost 3 bases and 2 bases respectively, with 11 bases between them. The CDR3 has 15 residues. Germline V gene data show CDR1 as MNHEY and CDR2 as SMNVEV (reference sequence). When replicate PCRs were run on sorted subsets, they used 200 to 250 ng DNA, 28,000 or so T cell genomes. The table came from immunoSEQ multiplex PCR; TCRdb's copy has only in-frame clones and leaves some out. The table shows some 120,000 clones, with over 65% occurring only once. Sequencing input: memory CD8+ T cells sorted from blood. Subset in this sample: CD45RO+ cells pooled with CCR7-negative TemRA cells. The origin of this receptor is a woman in her twenties or thirties in good health. The chain uses TRBV27 and TRBJ2-1; weak D call: TRBD2 (6 bases). CDR3 loop: CASSLSVAAYNEQFF. The DNA for the CDR3 is TGTGCCAGCAGTTTGTCGGTAGCGGCCTACAATGAGCAGTTCTTC.